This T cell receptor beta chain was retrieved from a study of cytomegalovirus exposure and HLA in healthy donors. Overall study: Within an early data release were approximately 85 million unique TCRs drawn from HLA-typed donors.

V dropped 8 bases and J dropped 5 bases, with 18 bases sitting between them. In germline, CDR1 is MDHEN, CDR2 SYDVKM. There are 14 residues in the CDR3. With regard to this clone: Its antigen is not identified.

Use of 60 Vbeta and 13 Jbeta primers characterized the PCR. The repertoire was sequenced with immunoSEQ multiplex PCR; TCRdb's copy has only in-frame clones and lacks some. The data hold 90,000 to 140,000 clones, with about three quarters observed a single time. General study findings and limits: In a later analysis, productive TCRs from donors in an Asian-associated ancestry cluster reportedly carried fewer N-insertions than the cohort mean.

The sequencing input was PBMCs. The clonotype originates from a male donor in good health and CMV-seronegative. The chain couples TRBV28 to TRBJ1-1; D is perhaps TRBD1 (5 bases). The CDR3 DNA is TGTGCCAGCGACAGAAGACAGCTAAAGACTGAAGCTTTCTTT. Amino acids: CASDRRQLKTEAFF.